Below are 31 T cell receptor beta chains sequenced from a single sample in a study of cytomegalovirus exposure and HLA in healthy donors. Use of 60 Vbeta and 13 Jbeta primers characterized the PCR. Clones were read by immunoSEQ multiplex PCR, and TCRdb kept only the in-frame ones, dropping some. This table has some 130,000 clones, roughly 80% appearing once. The specimen sequenced was PBMCs. The receptors were gathered from a man aged 25 to 40 in good health and CMV-seronegative.

V gene TRBV28 combines with J gene TRBJ2-7; 7 nucleotides line up with TRBD2. CDR1 and CDR2 (germline): MDHEN, SYDVKM. The CDR3 is 12 residues long. V shed 7 bases, J shed 5 bases, and the junction held 5 bases outside the gene matches. CDR3: CASTGGSNEQYF. The CDR3 nucleotides read TGTGCCAGCACTGGCGGGAGTAACGAGCAGTACTTC.

The J gene is TRBJ1-4, the V gene TRBV7-2, with TRBD1 matching 9 bases. This CDR3 is built from 17 residues. Losses at the gene ends were 3 bases for V and 5 bases for J; bases not matched to a gene: 10. Germline values: CDR1 SGHTA, CDR2 FQGNSA. CDR3 amino acids: CASSFLPGQGVNEKLFF. CDR3 sequence (DNA): TGTGCCAGCAGCTTCCTACCGGGACAGGGTGTAAATGAAAAACTGTTTTTT.

The chain couples TRBV10-3 to TRBJ2-7; 9 positions agree with TRBD1. The CDR3 has 14 amino acids. The J segment lost 3 bases and the V segment lost 4 bases, leaving 4 bases of the junction unmatched. Germline CDR1 reads ENHRY; CDR2 reads SYGVKD. CDR3 amino acids: CAISGQGGGYEQYF. The DNA of the CDR3 is TGTGCCATCAGTGGACAGGGGGGGGGCTACGAGCAGTACTTC.

The gene calls are TRBV7-9 and TRBJ2-7; 7 bases are shared with TRBD2. The CDR3 sequence is 15 residues long. Germline loops: CDR1 SEHNR, CDR2 FQNEAQ (reference sequence). Germline trimming cut 5 bases from V and 0 bases from J; bases unmatched to any gene: 7. CDR3 residues: CASSIGAGISYEQYF. DNA for the CDR3: TGTGCCAGCAGCATAGGAGCGGGGATCTCCTACGAGCAGTACTTC.

This clone was seen a few times. The CDR3 protein is CASSSPADTQYF. The CDR3, as DNA: TGTGCCAGCAGTTCCCCCGCAGATACGCAGTATTTT. The chain couples TRBV27 to TRBJ2-3, with D uncertain. CDR1 is MNHEY and CDR2 is SMNVEV in the germline V gene (reference sequence). There are 12 residues in the CDR3. V lost 4 bases to trimming and J lost 4 bases, with 6 bases between them.

This chain links TRBV19 with TRBJ2-3; the match to TRBD1 covers 7 bases. Germline trimming cut 5 bases from V and 5 bases from J; bases unmatched to any gene: 7. The V gene's germline CDR1 is LNHDA and CDR2 SQIVND (reference sequence). The CDR3 is made up of 14 amino acids. The CDR3 DNA reads as TGTGCCAGTAGTCCGACAGGGATCCAAGATACGCAGTATTTT. Amino acids: CASSPTGIQDTQYF.

V is TRBV5-1 and J is TRBJ2-1; D possibly corresponds to TRBD1 (7 bases). CDR3 size: 16 residues. With 2 bases removed from V and 0 bases from J, the gap between germline ends came to 12 bases. CDR1 and CDR2 (germline): SGHRS, YFSETQ. The CDR3 DNA reads TGCGCCAGCAGCTTCGCGGGGACAGCCTCCTACAATGAGCAGTTCTTC. It specifies CASSFAGTASYNEQFF.

The DNA for the CDR3 is TGTGCCAGCAGGACTACAGGGGGCTCCACCGGGGAGCTGTTTTTT. Amino acids: CASRTTGGSTGELFF. The chain employs TRBV6-1 and TRBJ2-2; 9 bases are a match to TRBD1. This CDR3 has 15 amino acids. Per germline, CDR1 MNHNS and CDR2 SASEGT. Trimming at V came to 6 bases and at J to 4 bases, leaving 6 bases not matched to a gene.

This clone was detected only a few times. The chain couples TRBV7-3 to TRBJ2-5; D perhaps matches TRBD2 (6 bases). This CDR3 is built from 15 residues. V lost 0 bases to trimming and J lost 10 bases, with 18 bases between them. The germline V gene encodes CDR1 SGHTA and CDR2 FQGTGA. CDR3 sequence reads: CASSLTGTSPGGQYF. The CDR3 coding sequence is TGTGCCAGCAGCTTAACAGGAACTAGCCCGGGCGGCCAGTACTTC.

V gene TRBV7-9 combines with J gene TRBJ2-7; 13 positions match TRBD2. CDR1 and CDR2 (germline): SEHNR, FQNEAQ (reference sequence). This CDR3 is 19 amino acids long. V lost 0 bases, J lost 5 bases, and 13 bases stayed unmatched. Here the CDR3 reads CASSLALGGLAGQSDEQYF. CDR3 in DNA: TGTGCCAGCAGCTTAGCGCTAGGGGGACTAGCGGGACAAAGCGACGAGCAGTACTTC. Full variable domain (remainder filled in from reference TRBV7-9 and TRBJ2-7): DTGVSQNPRHKITKRGQNVTFRCDPISEHNRLYWYRQTLGQGPEFLTYFQNEAQLEKSRLLSDRFSAERPKGSFSTLEIQRTEQGDSAMYLCASSLALGGLAGQSDEQYFGPGTRLTVT.

This clone was seen just once. The V gene is TRBV7-6, the J gene TRBJ2-1; TRBD2 agrees at 7 bases. The CDR3 runs 14 residues. In germline, CDR1 is SGHVS, CDR2 FNYEAQ. Losses at the gene ends were 2 bases for V and 5 bases for J; bases not matched to a gene: 3. CDR3 in amino acids: CASSLLAANNEQFF. The CDR3 DNA reads as TGTGCCAGCAGCTTACTAGCGGCGAACAATGAGCAGTTCTTC.

As for this clone: The junction departs from germline at one end; a sequencing error may be responsible. The chain couples TRBV7-7 to TRBJ2-5, with a weak D call TRBD1 (6 bases). CDR3 length equals 13 residues. Germline V lookup: CDR1 SSHAT, CDR2 FNYEAQ (reference sequence). DNA for the CDR3: TGTGCTAGCAGCTTAGGGCAGGGGGAGACCCAGTACTTC. As protein: CASSLGQGETQYF.

The chain links TRBV27 to TRBJ1-2; D possibly corresponds to TRBD1 (6 bases). V dropped 9 bases and J dropped 7 bases, with 18 bases sitting between them. Germline V gene data show CDR1 as MNHEY and CDR2 as SMNVEV (reference sequence). This CDR3 comprises 13 residues. As DNA, the CDR3 is TGTGCCAGTTCGACAGGCCCCTCTCGTGGCTACACCTTC. Protein: CASSTGPSRGYTF.

This clone was detected only a few times. The CDR3 bases are TGCGCCAGCAGCCACCGGGACAGGGTGGGCGAGCAGTACTTC. It is translated as CASSHRDRVGEQYF. V gene TRBV5-1 combines with J gene TRBJ2-7, with 9 positions matching TRBD1. The germline V gene encodes CDR1 SGHRS and CDR2 YFSETQ. The CDR3 totals 14 residues. Trimming at V came to 4 bases and at J to 6 bases, leaving 8 bases not matched to a gene. The full variable domain, in which reference TRBV5-1 and TRBJ2-7 provide the parts outside the CDR3, is KAGVTQTPRYLIKTRGQQVTLSCSPISGHRSVSWYQQTPGQGLQFLFEYFSETQRNKGNFPGRFSGRQFSNSRSEMNVSTLELGDSALYLCASSHRDRVGEQYFGPGTRLTVT.

V gene TRBV20-1 combines with J gene TRBJ1-1; D might be TRBD1 (5 bases). The germline gives CDR1 DFQATT, CDR2 SNEGSKA (reference sequence). With 6 bases removed from V and 7 bases from J, the gap between germline ends came to 12 bases. This CDR3 is 11 amino acids long. In DNA form, the CDR3 reads TGCAGTGCGTCGCGACAGTTTGAAGCTTTCTTT. It codes for CSASRQFEAFF.

In its sample, this clone was seen once. One end of the junction fails to match germline, which may point to a read error. This chain joins TRBV11-2 and TRBJ2-3; 12 bases line up with TRBD2. CDR1 SGHAT and CDR2 FQNNGV come from the germline V gene. CDR3 length equals 12 residues. The CDR3 is CASSLGGLAGQF. The CDR3 DNA reads TGTGCCAGCAGCTTAGGTGGACTAGCGGGGCAGTTT.

The J gene is TRBJ1-4, the V gene TRBV5-1; D possibly corresponds to TRBD1 (6 bases). The germline gives CDR1 SGHRS, CDR2 YFSETQ. This CDR3 contains 14 residues. V lost 5 bases and J 8 bases, leaving 16 bases between the germline ends. The CDR3 reads CASRPRTDREKLFF. The CDR3 DNA is TGCGCCAGCAGGCCCCGGACAGACCGAGAAAAACTGTTTTTT. Full variable domain (remainder filled in from reference TRBV5-1 and TRBJ1-4): KAGVTQTPRYLIKTRGQQVTLSCSPISGHRSVSWYQQTPGQGLQFLFEYFSETQRNKGNFPGRFSGRQFSNSRSEMNVSTLELGDSALYLCASRPRTDREKLFFGSGTQLSVL.

V is TRBV7-9 and J is TRBJ1-2, with a tentative D call TRBD1 (5 bases). Trimming took 1 base from V and 8 from J, leaving 29 bases between them. Germline V gene sequence: CDR1 SEHNR, CDR2 FQNEAQ (reference sequence). The CDR3 length is 19 residues. CDR3 coding DNA: TGTGCCAGCAGCTTAGAGGTCGTAGACAGCCGCTACCCTCTATCCGGCTACACCTTC. This sequence encodes CASSLEVVDSRYPLSGYTF.

This clone appeared a single time. The CDR3 sequence is CASSQDYRVESPTSTDTQYF. In DNA form, the CDR3 reads TGTGCCAGCAGCCAAGATTATCGAGTTGAGAGTCCTACTAGCACAGATACGCAGTATTTT. The rearrangement joins TRBV4-2 to TRBJ2-3; D uncertain. CDR1 and CDR2 (germline): LGHNA, YNFKEQ. The CDR3 extends over 20 amino acids. V was pared by 0 bases and J by 0 bases, with 22 bases between.

The rearrangement links TRBV30 to TRBJ1-1; the match to TRBD1 covers 9 bases. V lost 3 bases, J lost 5 bases, and 4 bases stayed unmatched. The CDR3 covers 13 residues. Germline CDR1 GTSNPN, CDR2 SVGIG (reference sequence). CDR3 nucleotides: TGTGCCTGGAGGGGACAGGGCTGGACTGAAGCTTTCTTT. Protein sequence: CAWRGQGWTEAFF.

The V and J genes are TRBV7-9 and TRBJ1-2; 8 bases agree with TRBD1. The CDR3 runs 14 residues. J was trimmed by 4 bases and V by 1 base; bases with no gene match: 2. The germline V gene has CDR1 SEHNR and CDR2 FQNEAQ (reference sequence). Written as DNA, the CDR3 is TGTGCCAGCAGCTTAGGGACAGGGTTCTATGGCTACACCTTC. Protein: CASSLGTGFYGYTF.

The V and J genes are TRBV28 and TRBJ2-7; 11 positions match TRBD2. CDR3 length equals 17 residues. V was pared by 6 bases and J by 3 bases, with 13 bases of the junction left unmatched. Germline assignment: CDR1 MDHEN and CDR2 SYDVKM. CDR3 in DNA: TGTGCCAGCAGCCACCGGGGGACTAGCGGCTCCTACTACGAGCAGTACTTC. The encoded protein is CASSHRGTSGSYYEQYF.

This clone is a singleton in its sample. V is TRBV25-1 and J is TRBJ1-2; the D gene is possibly TRBD1 (6 bases). CDR1 and CDR2 (germline): MGHDK, SYGVNS. The CDR3 has 15 amino acids. V shed 4 bases and J shed 2 bases, with 14 bases lying between them. CDR3 in amino acids: CASSGVQGPNYGYTF. CDR3 nucleotides: TGTGCCAGCAGTGGCGTACAGGGACCCAACTATGGCTACACCTTC.

This chain connects TRBV6-5 to TRBJ2-2; 8 bases fit TRBD1. The CDR3 is 16 amino acids. The V and J ends lost 2 bases and 5 bases, in that order; junction bases with no gene match: 7. Germline V gene sequence: CDR1 MNHEY, CDR2 SVGAGI. CDR3 amino acids: CASSYGQGAGTGELFF. CDR3 nucleotides: TGTGCCAGCAGTTACGGCCAGGGGGCAGGTACCGGGGAGCTGTTTTTT.

Here the CDR3 DNA reads TGCGCCAGCAGCCCGGGACAGGGGGCCTACGAGCAGTACTTC. This sequence encodes CASSPGQGAYEQYF. V and J are TRBV4-1 and TRBJ2-7, with 11 bases fitting TRBD1. The V segment lost 4 bases and the J segment 2 bases; nucleotides outside the gene matches: 1. Germline assignment: CDR1 MGHRA and CDR2 YSYEKL. The CDR3 is 14 amino acids.

The chain combines TRBV13 with TRBJ2-7, with 8 positions matching TRBD1. The CDR3 consists of 14 residues. V shed 3 bases, J shed 6 bases, and the junction held 7 bases outside the gene matches. From germline, CDR1 is PRHDT and CDR2 FYEKMQ (reference sequence). DNA of the CDR3: TGTGCCAGCAGCTTGAGACAGGGGATTGGCGAGCAGTACTTC. This translates into CASSLRQGIGEQYF.

The chain combines TRBV18 with TRBJ2-3; maybe TRBD1 (5 bases). Germline CDR1 KGHSH, CDR2 LQKENI. The CDR3 has 18 residues. Trimming took 3 bases from V and 2 from J, leaving 21 bases between them. CDR3 sequence reads: CASSPWGDQGWVTDTQYF. CDR3 nucleotide sequence: TGTGCCAGCTCACCCTGGGGCGATCAGGGTTGGGTCACAGATACGCAGTATTTT. Filled out from reference TRBV18 and TRBJ2-3, the complete variable domain reads NAGVMQNPRHLVRRRGQEARLRCSPMKGHSHVYWYRQLPEEGLKFMVYLQKENIIDESGMPKERFSAEFPKEGPSILRIQQVVRGDSAAYFCASSPWGDQGWVTDTQYFGPGTRLTVL.

In this sample, this clone turned up once. The chain couples TRBV10-3 to TRBJ2-7, with 8 nucleotides matching TRBD1. The CDR3 runs 16 residues. From germline, CDR1 is ENHRY and CDR2 SYGVKD. The V segment lost 10 bases and the J segment 9 bases; nucleotides outside the gene matches: 23. This CDR3 reads CASSPVTGTGAQGQYF. In DNA, the CDR3 is TGTGCCAGCAGCCCGGTCACCGGGACAGGTGCTCAGGGGCAGTACTTC.

The rearrangement joins TRBV27 to TRBJ2-7; D remains unclear. This CDR3 comprises 14 residues. V gave up 3 bases and J gave up 3 bases, with 12 bases separating them. Per the germline V gene, CDR1 is MNHEY and CDR2 is SMNVEV (reference sequence). The CDR3 DNA is TGTGCCAGCAGTTTCAATACAGACGGCTACGAGCAGTACTTC. It is translated as CASSFNTDGYEQYF.

The rearrangement links TRBV19 to TRBJ2-7; D perhaps matches TRBD1 (6 bases). The CDR3 spans 14 residues. From germline, CDR1 is LNHDA and CDR2 SQIVND (reference sequence). Trimming took off 2 bases at V and 3 bases at J, with 11 bases between the two ends. CDR3 bases: TGTGCCAGTAGTATAAGACAGGTGGGCTACGAGCAGTACTTC. Its protein product is CASSIRQVGYEQYF.

This clone was counted between two and nine times. The V gene is TRBV11-2, the J gene TRBJ2-7, with 13 bases fitting TRBD2. Germline trimming cut 4 bases from V and 2 bases from J; bases unmatched to any gene: 5. The V gene's germline CDR1 is SGHAT and CDR2 FQNNGV. The CDR3 sequence is 16 residues long. This chain's CDR3 is CASSSPGLAGTYEQYF. The CDR3, as DNA: TGTGCCAGCAGCTCCCCGGGACTAGCGGGAACCTACGAGCAGTACTTC.